This T cell receptor beta chain was sequenced for a study of blood T cells in healthy people across ages. Details on this clonotype: This may arise from a read error, as a much more abundant clone is one base away.

This CDR3 is built from 14 residues. The ends were cut back, 3 bases at V and 4 bases at J, with 13 bases in the middle. Germline V lookup: CDR1 DFQATT, CDR2 SNEGSKA (reference sequence). A second PCR of roughly 7 to 11 cycles used a sample-barcoded 5' primer and a J-beta primer mix. TCRdb reprocessed the 5' RACE reads via MiXCR and lists one record per CDR3 protein. The data show 710,000 or so distinct CDR3 sequences, about 32% seen once. V and J are TRBV20-1 and TRBJ1-5; possible D gene TRBD1, 6 bases. The sample was blood. This receptor was obtained from a woman older than 75 in good health. The CDR3 spells CSARPKTGNQPQHF. As DNA, the CDR3 is TGCAGTGCTAGGCCTAAGACAGGTAATCAGCCCCAGCATTTT.